Ten or more counts support the clone carrying this T cell receptor (beta chain). Its target is not known. This sample is drawn from a study of T cells in Graves' hyperthyroidism and ophthalmopathy. Broader study findings: Most thyroid clonotypes with frequency above 0.001 were detected in blood.

TCR beta CDR3 region amplification was performed from RNA transcripts. The primer set for the first-round RT-PCR of the TCR CDR3 was HTBI. Each CDR3 protein is one row after TCRdb ran MiXCR on the multiplex PCR reads. The data contain more than 600,000 distinct CDR3 sequences, roughly 15% of them singletons. CDR3 length: 13 amino acids. V shed 8 bases, J shed 6 bases, and the junction held 9 bases outside the gene matches. Germline V gene lookup returns CDR1 MGHDK and CDR2 SYGVNS. The chain has TRBV25-1 and TRBJ1-2, with 7 bases that match TRBD1. This TCR was sampled from a man between 18 and 35 years old with Graves' hyperthyroidism. The sequencing input was blood. The CDR3 DNA sequence: TGTGCCAGCCTGAGTAGGGACAGCGATGGCTACACCTTC. This encodes CASLSRDSDGYTF.